Listed here are 32 T cell receptor beta chains from one sample, sequenced in a study of T-cell memory formation after mild COVID-19. TCRdb re-analysed the 5' RACE reads in MiXCR, keeping a single row per CDR3 protein. Among more than 400,000 distinct CDR3 sequences listed, about 20% were seen once. What was sequenced was PBMCs or a T cell subset sorted from them (not recorded which). These TCRs come from an adult woman who had mild COVID-19 (a few samples of this study predate the infection). Cell type and time point are not known.

This sequence joins TRBV10-3 and TRBJ1-1; D remains ambiguous. The V end lost 4 bases, the J end lost 3 bases, and 12 bases lay between the germline ends. The CDR3 sequence is 14 residues long. Germline V CDR1 and CDR2: ENHRY, SYGVKD. The CDR3 region is CAISVAGTDTEAFF. CDR3 bases: TGTGCCATCAGTGTCGCGGGCACGGACACTGAAGCTTTCTTT.

The sample holds many counts of this clonotype. The rearrangement joins TRBV10-3 to TRBJ2-3; maybe TRBD2 (5 bases). Trimming stripped 7 bases from V and 3 bases from J, with 11 bases between. The CDR3 sequence is 13 residues long. CDR1 is ENHRY, CDR2 SYGVKD, per germline. CDR3 bases: TGTGCCATCAACGATGGCGGGACAGATACGCAGTATTTT. Amino acid sequence: CAINDGGTDTQYF.

Only a few counts were recorded for this clonotype. V usage is TRBV12-3 or TRBV12-4 and J usage is TRBJ2-7; D is uncertain. The CDR3 runs to 14 residues. V shed 3 bases and J shed 3 bases, with 12 bases lying between them. The chain's CDR3 is CASSFQFSNYEQYF. DNA of the CDR3: TGTGCCAGCAGTTTCCAATTCTCCAACTACGAGCAGTACTTC.

This clonotype was observed a few times. The V call is TRBV9, the J call TRBJ1-3; 7 bases match TRBD1. V shed 2 bases, J shed 2 bases, and the junction held 4 bases outside the gene matches. This CDR3 region has 15 residues. Per the germline V gene, CDR1 is SGDLS and CDR2 is YYNGEE. The CDR3 loop reads CASSVDGTAGNTIYF. The CDR3 region has the DNA TGTGCCAGCAGCGTCGATGGGACAGCTGGAAACACCATATATTTT.

This clonotype was seen more than once but under ten times. CDR3 residues: CASSLSGQRNIQYF. Here the CDR3 DNA reads TGTGCCAGCAGCTTATCGGGCCAGAGAAACATTCAGTACTTC. This chain joins TRBV7-9 and TRBJ2-4; the D is unclear. Germline CDR1 SEHNR, CDR2 FQNEAQ (reference sequence). This CDR3 comprises 14 residues. Trimming removed 2 bases from V and 6 bases from J, with 11 bases in between. The complete variable domain, with remaining parts taken from reference TRBV7-9 and TRBJ2-4, reads DTGVSQNPRHKITKRGQNVTFRCDPISEHNRLYWYRQTLGQGPEFLTYFQNEAQLEKSRLLSDRFSAERPKGSFSTLEIQRTEQGDSAMYLCASSLSGQRNIQYFGAGTRLSVL.

This clonotype was seen a few times. The chain employs TRBV12-3 or TRBV12-4 and TRBJ2-7, with 8 bases aligning to TRBD1. This CDR3 spans 14 amino acids. With V trimmed by 6 bases and J by 3 bases, 7 bases remained unmatched. CDR3 in DNA: TGTGCCAGCAGGAAGGACAGGGAGGTCTACGAGCAGTACTTC. Translated: CASRKDREVYEQYF.

The chain is built from TRBV20-1 and TRBJ1-2, with D possibly being TRBD1 (6 bases). Trimming cost V 6 bases and J 8 bases, with 19 bases left between them. Germline CDR1 is DFQATT and CDR2 is SNEGSKA (reference sequence). The CDR3 sequence is 13 residues long. In nucleotides, the CDR3 is TGCAGTGCCGGGGTCGGGGGGCGCCGCGGCTACACCTTC. It specifies CSAGVGGRRGYTF.

This clonotype was counted between two and nine times. The V call is TRBV9, the J call TRBJ2-3, with no clear D. Germline CDR1 reads SGDLS; CDR2 reads YYNGEE. Trimming stripped 0 bases from V and 4 bases from J, with 6 bases between. The CDR3 consists of 13 residues. DNA of the CDR3: TGTGCCAGCAGCGTAGGACAACCAGATACGCAGTATTTT. Encoded protein: CASSVGQPDTQYF.

This rearrangement joins TRBV10-2 to TRBJ2-1; the D gene is possibly TRBD2 (5 bases). Per the germline V gene, CDR1 is WSHSY and CDR2 is SAAADI. V gave up 2 bases and J gave up 6 bases, with 8 bases separating them. This CDR3 comprises 13 residues. CDR3 DNA: TGCGCCAGCAGTGAGACGGGATCCAATGAGCAGTTCTTC. Translated: CASSETGSNEQFF.

This clonotype has more than one count but fewer than ten. This sequence joins TRBV3-1 and TRBJ2-3, with 10 positions matching TRBD2. The CDR3 sequence is 15 residues long. Germline loops: CDR1 LGHDT, CDR2 YNNKEL (reference sequence). V was pared by 6 bases and J by 3 bases, with 6 bases of the junction left unmatched. Here the CDR3 DNA reads TGTGCCAGCAGACTTACTAGCGGGAATACAGATACGCAGTATTTT. Amino acids: CASRLTSGNTDTQYF.

The rearrangement joins TRBV30 to TRBJ2-7; D is ambiguous. Trimming shortened V by 0 bases and J by 7 bases, and 16 bases separated the two germline ends. There are 14 residues in the CDR3. Germline CDR1 is GTSNPN and CDR2 is SVGIG (reference sequence). The CDR3 nucleotides read TGTGCCTGGAGTGTAGGATTCTCAAGCAGGGAGCAGTACTTC. Encoded protein: CAWSVGFSSREQYF.

This clonotype was recorded once. This chain links TRBV3-1 with TRBJ1-2, with no clear D. Germline CDR1 LGHDT, CDR2 YNNKEL (reference sequence). The length of the CDR3 is 12 residues. The V end lost 5 bases, the J end lost 7 bases, and 11 bases lay between the germline ends. DNA of the CDR3: TGTGCCAGCAGCGACCGCAGGATTGGCTACACCTTC. This translates into CASSDRRIGYTF.

V is TRBV5-1 and J is TRBJ2-5; 8 bases map to TRBD1. The germline CDR1 and CDR2 sequences are SGHRS and YFSETQ. V lost 4 bases to trimming and J lost 4 bases; unmatched junction nucleotides: 12. The CDR3 runs 16 residues. The DNA of the CDR3 is TGCGCCAGCAGCAAGCAAAGGACAGGGAGTAGAGAGACCCAGTACTTC. This encodes CASSKQRTGSRETQYF.

This clonotype was seen a handful of times. V usage is TRBV30 and J usage is TRBJ1-1; tentatively, D is TRBD1 (5 bases). The CDR3 is 13 amino acids. Germline values: CDR1 GTSNPN, CDR2 SVGIG (reference sequence). Trimming left V 2 bases short and J 4 bases short, with 11 bases between. The CDR3 DNA follows: TGTGCCTGGAGTCCGGGGCGCGGCACTGAAGCTTTCTTT. Encoded protein: CAWSPGRGTEAFF.

This clonotype was observed a handful of times. The gene calls are TRBV10-3 and TRBJ1-1, with 9 bases that match TRBD1. This CDR3 comprises 15 residues. The germline V gene encodes CDR1 ENHRY and CDR2 SYGVKD. After removal of 10 bases from V and 1 base from J, the junction contained 10 bases not matched to a gene. CDR3 nucleotide sequence: TGTGCCACCTCAAGGGACAGGGCCGGGAACACTGAAGCTTTCTTT. Protein sequence: CATSRDRAGNTEAFF.

This clonotype turned up a few times. The CDR3 loop reads CASSQNPAPSYEQYF. Written as DNA, the CDR3 is TGCGCCAGCAGCCAAAACCCGGCACCATCCTACGAGCAGTACTTC. The V gene is TRBV4-3, the J gene TRBJ2-7, with D uncertain. The CDR3 has 15 amino acids. The germline V and J ends were trimmed by 2 bases and 1 base, with 12 bases remaining between them. The germline CDR1 and CDR2 sequences are LGHNA and YSLEER.

In its sample, this clonotype was seen a few times. This chain joins TRBV12-3 or TRBV12-4 and TRBJ1-1; 7 bases line up with TRBD1. J lost 14 bases, V lost 2 bases, and 14 bases had no gene match. The CDR3 length is 14 residues. CDR3 DNA: TGTGCCAGCAGTTTAATAGGGGGCGCCGGGGTGGGGTTCTTT. The encoded protein is CASSLIGGAGVGFF.

The chain is built from TRBV12-3 or TRBV12-4 and TRBJ1-6; a possible D gene is TRBD1 (5 bases). CDR3 length equals 13 residues. V was pared by 4 bases and J by 8 bases, with 9 bases between. CDR3 coding DNA: TGTGCCAGCAGTTCGACAGAATATTCACCCCTCCACTTT. This gives the protein CASSSTEYSPLHF.

V gene TRBV7-9 combines with J gene TRBJ2-3; D might be TRBD1 (5 bases). The CDR3 is 14 amino acids. From germline, CDR1 is SEHNR and CDR2 FQNEAQ (reference sequence). With 5 bases removed from V and 0 bases from J, the gap between germline ends came to 9 bases. CDR3 residues: CASSTTASTDTQYF. CDR3 nucleotides: TGTGCCAGCAGCACGACAGCTAGCACAGATACGCAGTATTTT.

This clonotype was detected only a few times. The CDR3 loop is CASSSGFLNEQYF. CDR3 nucleotide sequence: TGTGCCAGCAGCTCAGGGTTCCTGAACGAGCAGTACTTC. The chain carries TRBV9 and TRBJ2-7, with a weak D call TRBD1 (5 bases). Looked up from germline, CDR1 is SGDLS and CDR2 is YYNGEE. V lost 4 bases to trimming and J lost 5 bases, with 13 bases between them. The length of the CDR3 is 13 residues.

This clonotype was counted many times. The rearrangement links TRBV7-3 to TRBJ1-2, with D possibly TRBD1 on 5 matching bases. V lost 3 bases and J 8 bases, leaving 16 bases between the germline ends. The CDR3 totals 14 residues. Germline V gene lookup returns CDR1 SGHTA and CDR2 FQGTGA. This CDR3 is CASSFGPGTEGYTF. The CDR3 DNA follows: TGTGCCAGCAGCTTTGGTCCTGGGACGGAGGGCTACACCTTC.

The rearrangement joins TRBV3-1 to TRBJ2-7, with D perhaps assigned TRBD1 or TRBD2 (5 bases each). The CDR3 loop spans 11 amino acids. Germline CDR1 and CDR2: LGHDT and YNNKEL (reference sequence). The ends were cut back, 1 base at V and 10 bases at J, with 8 bases in the middle. DNA of the CDR3: TGTGCCAGCAGCCAAGGGGGACGACAGTACTTC. As protein: CASSQGGRQYF.

This clonotype was observed a handful of times. The V call is TRBV7-2, the J call TRBJ2-5; tentatively, D is TRBD1 or TRBD2 (7 bases each). The germline CDR1 and CDR2 sequences are SGHTA and FQGNSA. This CDR3 contains 15 residues. V was trimmed by 4 bases and J by 4 bases, leaving 16 bases between them. CDR3 in DNA: TGTGCCAGCAGCTCAATTACAGGGGAGGGAGAGACCCAGTACTTC. The encoded protein is CASSSITGEGETQYF.

V usage is TRBV19 and J usage is TRBJ2-5, with 7 bases fitting TRBD1. CDR3 size: 14 residues. The germline V gene has CDR1 LNHDA and CDR2 SQIVND (reference sequence). The V segment lost 6 bases and the J segment 1 base; nucleotides outside the gene matches: 5. In DNA form, the CDR3 reads TGTGCCAGTAGCCTGACAGGGTTCCAAGAGACCCAGTACTTC. Translated: CASSLTGFQETQYF.

The chain carries TRBV7-2 and TRBJ2-2; no firm D call. Trimming removed 2 bases from V and 7 bases from J, with 8 bases in between. This CDR3 has 13 residues. CDR1 is SGHTA and CDR2 is FQGNSA in the germline V gene. The CDR3 reads CASSLTRGGELFF. CDR3 DNA: TGTGCCAGCAGCTTAACCCGCGGCGGGGAGCTGTTTTTT.

This clonotype came up a few times. The J gene is TRBJ2-1, the V gene TRBV9; 13 bases map to TRBD2. Germline loops: CDR1 SGDLS, CDR2 YYNGEE. V lost 3 bases and J lost 6; bases outside the gene matches: 6. The CDR3 consists of 16 residues. The CDR3 loop reads CASSETSGRGLNEQFF. Here the CDR3 DNA reads TGTGCCAGCAGCGAAACTAGCGGGAGGGGCCTCAATGAGCAGTTCTTC.

The chain employs TRBV7-2 and TRBJ2-2; D is uncertain. CDR3 length: 15 residues. Germline values: CDR1 SGHTA, CDR2 FQGNSA. Between the trimmed V and J ends, which lost 3 bases and 6 bases, there was a span of 14 bases. The CDR3 sequence: CASSFRLPLPGELFF. CDR3 in DNA: TGTGCCAGCAGCTTTCGACTCCCACTCCCCGGGGAGCTGTTTTTT.

This clonotype was seen a few times. The chain couples TRBV9 to TRBJ2-2; no reliable D call. The V and J ends lost 4 bases and 7 bases respectively, with 14 bases between them. This CDR3 is 14 amino acids long. CDR1 and CDR2 from the germline V gene are SGDLS and YYNGEE. CDR3 region: CASSPLPLIGELFF. The CDR3 region has the DNA TGTGCCAGCAGCCCCCTACCCCTGATCGGGGAGCTGTTTTTT.

This clonotype was seen a handful of times. The rearrangement links TRBV5-5 to TRBJ2-2; maybe TRBD2 (7 bases). V was cut by 5 bases and J by 0 bases, with 14 bases left in between. CDR1 and CDR2 (germline): SGHKS, YYEKEE (reference sequence). CDR3 length equals 16 residues. As DNA, the CDR3 is TGTGCCAGCAGTCCCCGGGGGGCGGCGAACACCGGGGAGCTGTTTTTT. This gives the protein CASSPRGAANTGELFF. Together with reference TRBV5-5 and TRBJ2-2, the CDR3 gives the full variable domain: DAGVTQSPTHLIKTRGQQVTLRCSPISGHKSVSWYQQVLGQGPQFIFQYYEKEERGRGNFPDRFSARQFPNYSSELNVNALLLGDSALYLCASSPRGAANTGELFFGEGSRLTVL.

This clonotype was recorded a few times. This chain connects TRBV13 to TRBJ2-7; TRBD2 agrees at 9 bases. This CDR3 is built from 16 residues. Trimming at V came to 4 bases and at J to 8 bases, leaving 15 bases not matched to a gene. Germline V gives CDR1 PRHDT, CDR2 FYEKMQ (reference sequence). This chain's CDR3 is CASSSRGSGSIGKQYF. In DNA, the CDR3 is TGTGCCAGCAGCTCCCGGGGTAGCGGGAGTATTGGTAAGCAGTACTTC.

The chain carries TRBV5-4 and TRBJ2-3, with D possibly being TRBD2 (6 bases). The V gene lost 0 bases and the J gene lost 2 bases, with 13 bases spanning the gap. This CDR3 comprises 16 residues. Germline CDR1 SGHNT, CDR2 YYREEE (reference sequence). CDR3 nucleotides: TGTGCCAGCAGCTTGGGGAAGCGGGTTCCCACAGATACGCAGTATTTT. The encoded protein is CASSLGKRVPTDTQYF.

V and J are TRBV5-4 and TRBJ2-1; no clear D. Trimming removed 4 bases at V and 7 bases at J, with 12 bases between. Germline values: CDR1 SGHNT, CDR2 YYREEE (reference sequence). This CDR3 has 13 residues. The CDR3, as DNA: TGTGCCAGCAGCGCTTATGGGGTGAATGAGCAGTTCTTC. It is translated as CASSAYGVNEQFF.